The entry below describes one T cell receptor beta chain. The data are from a study of OX40 agonist ivuxolimab in advanced cancers. Study-wide background: An agonistic anti-OX40 (CD134) antibody, ivuxolimab, was used to treat the patients.

Data came from immunoSEQ multiplex PCR; TCRdb stores just in-frame clones and leaves some out. The sample holds about 20,000 clones; around 86% are singletons and the top ten take around 17%. Autoimmune disease history or systemic immunosuppression excluded patients. Germline V CDR1 and CDR2: LNHDA, SQIVND (reference sequence). With 9 bases clipped from V and 4 bases from J, the junction kept 6 bases outside the gene matches. The CDR3 consists of 13 residues. This receptor was identified in an adult with an advanced solid tumor such as melanoma, head and neck, liver or kidney cancer. The sequencing here drew on CD4+ or CD8+ T cells sorted from blood, taken in a trial of the OX40 agonist ivuxolimab. The rearrangement joins TRBV19 to TRBJ2-1, with TRBD2 matching 7 bases. CDR3 residues: CASQEGLYNEQFF. DNA of the CDR3: TGTGCCAGCCAGGAGGGACTATACAATGAGCAGTTCTTC.